This T cell receptor (beta chain) comes out of a study of identical twins (dated by TCRdb to about 2016). Background on the whole study: To test whether fetal clonotypes persist, the study used deep sequencing on TCR alpha and beta repertoires from monozygotic twins, unrelated adults of various ages, and cord blood. To rule out contamination, the twin experiments were replicated at different times with different library preparation protocols. Paper-wide results and their limitations: A weaker excess of twin sharing was found in beta out-of-frame sequences because the signal-to-noise ratio was lowered by fewer shared sequences. Recombination models systematically underestimated out-of-frame TCR alpha sharing in monozygotic twins but agreed with sharing between unrelated individuals. Because the same donors could not be followed over many years, the conclusions depended on cross-sectional statistical analysis. Abundant cord blood beta clonotypes carried fewer insertions; young adult naive repertoires showed a weaker similar trend, while memory repertoires showed none. Compared with coincidental sharing between unrelated individuals, out-of-frame TCR alpha sequences shared between twins showed an excess of sequences with low generation probability. Invariant T cells such as MAIT and iNKT could partly confound zero-insertion analyses, although diverse VJ usage argued against such confounding for most clonotypes.

This clonotype was counted at least ten times. This receptor's antigen is unknown. No base quality information exists; no much larger clone differs at one position. All donors were healthy Caucasians. The twin cohort consisted of three pairs of female monozygotic twins, all aged roughly 18 to 30 years. Miltenyi CD45RO+ enrichment and human naive T-cell isolation kits were used to isolate memory (CD45RO+) and naive T cells from PBMC. V is trimmed back by 0 bases and J by 9 bases, and the junction contains 10 bases that no gene match accounts for. Its CDR3 holds 16 amino acids, cysteine through phenylalanine. The only DNA kept is the CDR3, 48 bases in frame from the first base. Sequences MNHEY (CDR1) and SVGAGI (CDR2) are obtained from the germline V gene. Libraries were built with 5' RACE. Sequencer: Illumina HiSeq 2000. A universal primer binding site was introduced by template switching, and a unique molecular identifier was present in the final cDNA, enabling accurate counting of TCR cDNA molecules. First-strand cDNA for TCR alpha and beta chains was synthesized from specific primers in the conserved constant-segment region. To control for contamination, every cDNA library was double barcoded, receiving both a SMART-Mk sample barcode and Illumina barcodes. Two successive PCR steps introduced TruSeq adapter sequences along with Illumina sample barcodes. The Illumina HiSeq platform was used with custom primers to sequence TCR alpha and beta cDNA libraries. The paper's processing steps were these. MiGEC processed the raw reads to extract unique molecular identifiers, while MiXCR was used to determine the CDR3 positions. Recombination models were inferred per individual with the repgenHMM and IGoR tools using an EM algorithm. Shared clonotypes were analyzed with the tcR package in R, and sharing was normalized by the product of cloneset sizes. To study raw recombination without the effects of thymic and clonal selection, out-of-frame nonproductive sequences were analyzed. The public reads were reanalyzed by TCRdb: fastp trimming at Q25, MiXCR alignment, in-frame beta chains only. When rows share a CDR3 protein, they turn into one entry using the most common DNA and genes. Clone size and V and J calls follow TCRdb, not the original study. The sample includes 250,000 to 350,000 distinct CDR3 sequences, with under 9% observed a single time. Together, the top ten hold around 2.1% of the sample.

Another study also made use of these data, one on yellow fever vaccine responses in identical twins. The second paper further reports: The T cell response to vaccination in identical twins was reported by the authors to appear partly convergent and partly personalized. In the study, vaccine-responding T cell clones were precisely tracked in identical twins.

This receptor was obtained from a woman in her late teens or twenties in good health. The rearranged segments are TRBV6-5 and TRBJ2-1; TRBD2 fits 8 bases in the junction. The source material was memory (CD45RO+) T cells sorted from blood. Reading the label with the study, this specimen's cell subset or site is: CD45RO+ enriched T cells. The CDR3 region has the sequence CASSYSIPGGPAEQFF. The DNA sequence is as follows: TGTGCCAGCAGTTACTCGATACCGGGGGGGCCGGCTGAGCAGTTCTTC.